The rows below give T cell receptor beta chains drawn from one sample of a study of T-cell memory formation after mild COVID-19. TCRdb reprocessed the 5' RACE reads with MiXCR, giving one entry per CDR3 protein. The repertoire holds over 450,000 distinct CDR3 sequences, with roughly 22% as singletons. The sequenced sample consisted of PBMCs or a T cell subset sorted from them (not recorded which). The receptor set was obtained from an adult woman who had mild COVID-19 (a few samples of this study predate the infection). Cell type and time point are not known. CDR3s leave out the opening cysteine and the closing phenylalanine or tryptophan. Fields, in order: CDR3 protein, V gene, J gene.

cdr3_aa: ASAYGTSGGDEQF
v_call: TRBV7-9
j_call: TRBJ2-1

cdr3_aa: ASSLAGTVRRETQY
v_call: TRBV14
j_call: TRBJ2-5

cdr3_aa: ASSDRQGANYGYT
v_call: TRBV12-3/TRBV12-4
j_call: TRBJ1-2

cdr3_aa: ASSFPSAYNEQF
v_call: TRBV7-2
j_call: TRBJ2-1

cdr3_aa: ASSKEASSPGTDTQY
v_call: TRBV21-1
j_call: TRBJ2-3

cdr3_aa: ASSSGTLYEQY
v_call: TRBV5-1
j_call: TRBJ2-7

cdr3_aa: ASSQEVEDTEAF
v_call: TRBV4-1
j_call: TRBJ1-1

cdr3_aa: STRDRPSYEQY
v_call: TRBV29-1
j_call: TRBJ2-7

cdr3_aa: ASSAGPGYTEAF
v_call: TRBV9
j_call: TRBJ1-1

cdr3_aa: ASSPSGGVRYEQY
v_call: TRBV7-6
j_call: TRBJ2-7

cdr3_aa: ASSDSRQGDSGELF
v_call: TRBV25-1
j_call: TRBJ2-2

cdr3_aa: SAQTRWGEQF
v_call: TRBV20-1
j_call: TRBJ2-1

cdr3_aa: ASSQELGENYGYT
v_call: TRBV4-2
j_call: TRBJ1-2

cdr3_aa: ASSTYGLSYEQY
v_call: TRBV9
j_call: TRBJ2-7

cdr3_aa: ASSQDWTAEMNTEAF
v_call: TRBV4-3
j_call: TRBJ1-1

cdr3_aa: AWSVRANQPQH
v_call: TRBV30
j_call: TRBJ1-5

cdr3_aa: ASSFRDRVAEQY
v_call: TRBV5-8
j_call: TRBJ2-7

cdr3_aa: ASRDRGSEKLF
v_call: TRBV7-6
j_call: TRBJ1-4

cdr3_aa: ASQQGNEQF
v_call: TRBV12-3/TRBV12-4
j_call: TRBJ2-1

cdr3_aa: ASSQVRGTTRTDTQY
v_call: TRBV3-1
j_call: TRBJ2-3

cdr3_aa: ASSLDQPLYNEQF
v_call: TRBV11-2
j_call: TRBJ2-1

cdr3_aa: ASSLVGTSGNNEQF
v_call: TRBV7-9
j_call: TRBJ2-1

cdr3_aa: ASSPEANYNSPLH
v_call: TRBV7-8
j_call: TRBJ1-6

cdr3_aa: ASSPDGIDEKLF
v_call: TRBV19
j_call: TRBJ1-4

cdr3_aa: ASSWIQGAEETQY
v_call: TRBV5-1
j_call: TRBJ2-5

cdr3_aa: ASSQAGVRYEQY
v_call: TRBV3-1
j_call: TRBJ2-7

cdr3_aa: ASSSDESTPQH
v_call: TRBV12-3/TRBV12-4
j_call: TRBJ1-5

cdr3_aa: ASSLGGGSVYEQY
v_call: TRBV12-3/TRBV12-4
j_call: TRBJ2-7

cdr3_aa: SVENGLDYGYT
v_call: TRBV29-1
j_call: TRBJ1-2

cdr3_aa: ASSSLYDVLAVEQF
v_call: TRBV11-2
j_call: TRBJ2-1

cdr3_aa: ASSNRQGTMNTEAF
v_call: TRBV7-8
j_call: TRBJ1-1

cdr3_aa: ASSVGGSGELF
v_call: TRBV9
j_call: TRBJ2-2

cdr3_aa: ASSYSGTGASHEQY
v_call: TRBV7-9
j_call: TRBJ2-7

cdr3_aa: ASSPRPTGKMATQY
v_call: TRBV7-9
j_call: TRBJ2-5

cdr3_aa: ASSQGSWVHEQF
v_call: TRBV4-3
j_call: TRBJ2-1

cdr3_aa: ASSRALNEKLF
v_call: TRBV18
j_call: TRBJ1-4

cdr3_aa: ASSSKPGQGGAWETQY
v_call: TRBV5-1
j_call: TRBJ2-5

cdr3_aa: ASSLRGDGANVLT
v_call: TRBV5-1
j_call: TRBJ2-6

cdr3_aa: ASSLGRDLAKNIQY
v_call: TRBV5-6
j_call: TRBJ2-4

cdr3_aa: ASSPSYEQY
v_call: TRBV7-9
j_call: TRBJ2-7

cdr3_aa: SVTNRDGYNEQF
v_call: TRBV29-1
j_call: TRBJ2-1

cdr3_aa: ASSQDRSEKLF
v_call: TRBV4-3
j_call: TRBJ1-4

cdr3_aa: ASSQEKRATEQY
v_call: TRBV14
j_call: TRBJ2-7